The clone carrying this T cell receptor beta chain was found a few times. These data originate in a study of blood T cell repertoires in COVID-19. Background on the study: Collection of acute and convalescent COVID-19 samples took place in the United States, Italy and Spain. Sources were T cells, B-cell-depleted T cells, or PBMCs; the material itself was cDNA or gDNA.

Produced via immunoSEQ multiplex PCR; TCRdb's table is partial and in-frame only. Of about 96,000 clones in the sample, 84% were seen once. The V and J ends lost 5 bases and 1 base respectively, with 8 bases between them. CDR3 length: 13 residues. The chain carries TRBV12-3 or TRBV12-4 and TRBJ1-1, with a tentative D call TRBD1 (6 bases). The source of this sequence is a woman in her sixties with acute or convalescent COVID-19. Input material: peripheral blood. CDR3 in amino acids: CASSRTANTEAFF. CDR3 nucleotides: TGTGCCAGCAGTCGGACAGCGAACACTGAAGCTTTCTTT.